The clone carrying this T cell receptor (beta chain) was seen more than once but under ten times. The source of the sample is a study of response to subunit inactivated influenza vaccine. TCRdb redid the calling of the RT-PCR reads with MiXCR, one entry per CDR3 protein. This table holds 650,000 to 800,000 distinct CDR3 sequences, approximately 15% found once. Sequencing was performed on PBMCs from blood, taken approximately 15 days before vaccination. This sequence was found in a man aged 45-65 years who received an inactivated influenza vaccine.

The CDR3 nucleotides are TGTGCCAGCAGTTCGTCGGGGGGCAGCACTGAAGCTTTCTTT. Translated: CASSSSGGSTEAFF. V and J are TRBV28 and TRBJ1-1, with D perhaps matching TRBD1 (6 bases). V was clipped by 4 bases and J by 4 bases, with 13 bases between them. The germline gives CDR1 MDHEN, CDR2 SYDVKM. The CDR3 spans 14 residues.